Listed below are T cell receptor beta chains from one sample, sequenced in a study of monozygotic twins with inflammatory bowel disease. TCRdb re-called the 5' RACE reads and catalogs CDR3 proteins one per entry, DNA excluded. The sample table sets out around 200,000 distinct CDR3 sequences. The sequenced sample was blood. Receptor source: a human donor with ulcerative colitis or Crohn's disease, or a healthy co-twin of an affected twin (not recorded which). The CDR3 runs from the conserved cysteine through the conserved F or W.

j_call v_call cdr3_aa
TRBJ2-1 TRBV20-1 CSAIAATGVPGMKQFF
TRBJ2-6 TRBV6-1 CASSRQLAGGRSGANVLTF
TRBJ2-5 TRBV14 CASSQAWGAGTQYF
TRBJ2-1 TRBV20-1 CSARVRSSSGGPRNEQFF
TRBJ1-5 TRBV4-1 CASSQDKIGQPQHF
TRBJ2-1 TRBV6-5 CASSSYSPSSYNEQFF
TRBJ1-2 TRBV5-4 CASSLKGTYGYTF
TRBJ1-2 TRBV7-2 CASSPMGGDGYTF
TRBJ1-4 TRBV6-5 CASSWSNDRLMELFF
TRBJ2-1 TRBV20-1 CVASGYFINEQFF
TRBJ2-7 TRBV7-2 CASSLAGSSGGALAREQYF
TRBJ1-4 TRBV20-1 CSAQQMGSDEKLFF
TRBJ2-1 TRBV20-1 CSAFPPTGGRSYNEQFF
TRBJ1-1 TRBV4-1 CASSDYRGRDTEAFF
TRBJ1-6 TRBV7-8 CASSLVSGPFSTLHF
TRBJ1-1 TRBV28 CASSLIGLWAEAFF
TRBJ1-4 TRBV6-1 CASSTGTGREKLFF
TRBJ1-2 TRBV7-9 CASSVGRPTNGYTF
TRBJ2-7 TRBV10-3 CAIGKGGEYEQYF
TRBJ2-3 TRBV5-1 CASSLQGLANTDTQYF
TRBJ1-2 TRBV12-3/TRBV12-4 CASRRQGFDYGYTF
TRBJ2-7 TRBV12-3/TRBV12-4 CASSREDEQYF
TRBJ2-5 TRBV29-1 CSVEEPGGRETQYF
TRBJ2-3 TRBV29-1 CSSLVGDTQYF
TRBJ2-3 TRBV10-3 CAITLTGTRGDTQYF
TRBJ2-7 TRBV4-1 CASSQELRTYYEQYF
TRBJ2-7 TRBV12-3/TRBV12-4 CASSWDRVLTFGYEQYF
TRBJ1-2 TRBV5-6 CASSGSPSGRWDYGYTF
TRBJ2-3 TRBV7-2 CASSKILGIFSTDTQYF
TRBJ2-3 TRBV5-1 CASSSPGGDTQYF
TRBJ2-1 TRBV7-6 CASSSTENEQFF
TRBJ2-7 TRBV7-6 CASSLTTWGFVYEQYF
TRBJ2-5 TRBV4-2 CASSQALAGGRETQYF
TRBJ1-1 TRBV5-4 CASSSLQGAYTEAFF
TRBJ1-1 TRBV20-1 CSAPDRGTEAFF
TRBJ2-1 TRBV3-1 CASSHGVFRTSGGNEQFF
TRBJ2-1 TRBV5-1 CASSLETGQIGNEQFF
TRBJ1-1 TRBV7-8 CASSLGVNMNTEAFF
TRBJ1-5 TRBV21-1 CASSKFPQNYSNQPQHF
TRBJ1-1 TRBV5-1 CASSFEGLTEAFF
TRBJ1-5 TRBV12-3/TRBV12-4 CASRGVSQPQHF
TRBJ1-5 TRBV7-2 CASSLVPVSNQPQHF
TRBJ2-6 TRBV5-1 CASSSGQGTSGANVLTF
TRBJ1-2 TRBV2 CASSGQGSNYGYTF
TRBJ2-7 TRBV10-3 CAIRKEALHEQYF
TRBJ2-5 TRBV7-6 CASSFGLAGDQETQYF
TRBJ1-6 TRBV15 CATRGQGSSPLHF
TRBJ2-5 TRBV19 CASSSRERDRETQYF
TRBJ2-5 TRBV5-1 CASSPRQPQETQYF
TRBJ2-1 TRBV27 CASSSLRGTLYNEQFF
TRBJ1-1 TRBV5-6 CASSTRAGGYFRDTEAFF
TRBJ2-1 TRBV7-2 CASSFRLSEQFF
TRBJ2-1 TRBV7-9 CASSPSGDEQFF